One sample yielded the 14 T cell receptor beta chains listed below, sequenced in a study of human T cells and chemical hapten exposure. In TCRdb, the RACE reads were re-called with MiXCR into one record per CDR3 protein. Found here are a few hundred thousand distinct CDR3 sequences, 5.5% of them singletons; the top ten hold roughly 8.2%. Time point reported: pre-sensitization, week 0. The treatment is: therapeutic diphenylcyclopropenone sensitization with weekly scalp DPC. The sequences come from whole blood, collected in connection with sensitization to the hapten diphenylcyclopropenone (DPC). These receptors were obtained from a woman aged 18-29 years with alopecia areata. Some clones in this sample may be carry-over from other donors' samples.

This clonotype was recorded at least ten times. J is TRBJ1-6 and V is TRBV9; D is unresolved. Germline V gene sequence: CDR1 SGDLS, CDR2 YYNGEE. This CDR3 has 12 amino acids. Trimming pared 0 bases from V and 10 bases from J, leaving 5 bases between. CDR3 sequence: CASSVEGSPLHF. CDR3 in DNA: TGTGCCAGCAGCGTAGAAGGCTCACCCCTCCACTTT.

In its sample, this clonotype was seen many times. The CDR3 nucleotides read TGTGCCAGCAGCTTGACGGGGGCTGAAGCTTTCTTT. Amino acids: CASSLTGAEAFF. The chain is built from TRBV7-9 and TRBJ1-1, with D maybe TRBD1 (5 bases). Trimming removed 3 bases at V and 6 bases at J, with 8 bases between. There are 12 residues in the CDR3. Germline values: CDR1 SEHNR, CDR2 FQNEAQ (reference sequence).

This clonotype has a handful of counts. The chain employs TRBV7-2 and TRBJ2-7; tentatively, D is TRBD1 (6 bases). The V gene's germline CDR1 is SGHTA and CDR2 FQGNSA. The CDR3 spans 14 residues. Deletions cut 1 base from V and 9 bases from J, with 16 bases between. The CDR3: CASSLEGVRSRQYF. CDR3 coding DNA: TGTGCCAGCAGCTTAGAGGGGGTGCGTTCTCGGCAGTACTTC.

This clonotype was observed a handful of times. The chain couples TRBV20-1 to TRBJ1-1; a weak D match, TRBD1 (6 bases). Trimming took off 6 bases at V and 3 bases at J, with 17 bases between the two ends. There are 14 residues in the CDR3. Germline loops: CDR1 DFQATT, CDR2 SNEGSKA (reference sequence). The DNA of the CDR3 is TGCAGTGCGCCAAACAGGGCGAGGGACACTGAAGCTTTCTTT. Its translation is CSAPNRARDTEAFF.

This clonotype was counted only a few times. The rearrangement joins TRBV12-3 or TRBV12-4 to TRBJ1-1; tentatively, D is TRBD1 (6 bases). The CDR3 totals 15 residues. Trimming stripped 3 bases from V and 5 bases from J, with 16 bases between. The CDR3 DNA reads TGTGCCAGCAGTTTCGGACAGCTGTTGGGAACTGAAGCTTTCTTT. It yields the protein CASSFGQLLGTEAFF.

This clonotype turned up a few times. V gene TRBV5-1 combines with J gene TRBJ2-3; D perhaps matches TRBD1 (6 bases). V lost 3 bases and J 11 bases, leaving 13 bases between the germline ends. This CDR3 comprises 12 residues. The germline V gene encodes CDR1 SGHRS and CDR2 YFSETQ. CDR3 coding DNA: TGCGCCAGCAGCTCTACAGGGAATCGGCAGTATTTT. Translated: CASSSTGNRQYF. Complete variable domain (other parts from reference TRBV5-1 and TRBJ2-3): KAGVTQTPRYLIKTRGQQVTLSCSPISGHRSVSWYQQTPGQGLQFLFEYFSETQRNKGNFPGRFSGRQFSNSRSEMNVSTLELGDSALYLCASSSTGNRQYFGPGTRLTVL.

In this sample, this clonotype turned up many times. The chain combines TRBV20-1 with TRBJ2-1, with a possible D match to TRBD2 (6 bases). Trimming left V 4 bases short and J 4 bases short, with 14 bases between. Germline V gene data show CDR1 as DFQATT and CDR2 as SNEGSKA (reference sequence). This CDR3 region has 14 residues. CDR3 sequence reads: CSANRRGLYNEQFF. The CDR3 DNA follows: TGCAGTGCTAACCGGCGGGGTCTGTACAATGAGCAGTTCTTC.

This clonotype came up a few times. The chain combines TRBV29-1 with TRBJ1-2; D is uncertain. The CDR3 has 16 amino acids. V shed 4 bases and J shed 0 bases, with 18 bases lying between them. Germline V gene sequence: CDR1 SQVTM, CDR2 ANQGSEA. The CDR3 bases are TGCAGCGTTGTCGGCGGATCCCATAATACTAACTATGGCTACACCTTC. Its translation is CSVVGGSHNTNYGYTF. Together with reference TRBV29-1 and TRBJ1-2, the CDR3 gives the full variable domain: SAVISQKPSRDICQRGTSLTIQCQVDSQVTMMFWYRQQPGQSLTLIATANQGSEATYESGFVIDKFPISRPNLTFSTLTVSNMSPEDSSIYLCSVVGGSHNTNYGYTFGSGTRLTVV.

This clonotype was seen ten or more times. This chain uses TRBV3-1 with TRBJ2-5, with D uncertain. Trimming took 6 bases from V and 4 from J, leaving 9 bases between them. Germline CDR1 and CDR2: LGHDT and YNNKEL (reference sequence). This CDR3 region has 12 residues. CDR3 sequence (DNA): TGTGCCAGCAGTCTTCCCCGAGAGACCCAGTACTTC. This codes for CASSLPRETQYF.

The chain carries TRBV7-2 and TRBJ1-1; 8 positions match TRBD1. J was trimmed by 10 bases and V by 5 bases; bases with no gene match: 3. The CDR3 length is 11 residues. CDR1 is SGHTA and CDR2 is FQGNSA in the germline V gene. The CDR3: CASSRTGIAFF. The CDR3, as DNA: TGTGCCAGCAGCCGGACAGGGATAGCTTTCTTT.

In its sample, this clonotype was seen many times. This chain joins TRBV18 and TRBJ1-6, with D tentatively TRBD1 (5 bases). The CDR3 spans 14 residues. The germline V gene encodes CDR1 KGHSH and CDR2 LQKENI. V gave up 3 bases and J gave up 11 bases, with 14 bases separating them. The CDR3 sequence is CASSPGPRETPLHF. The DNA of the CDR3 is TGTGCCAGCTCACCGGGACCCCGGGAGACACCCCTCCACTTT.

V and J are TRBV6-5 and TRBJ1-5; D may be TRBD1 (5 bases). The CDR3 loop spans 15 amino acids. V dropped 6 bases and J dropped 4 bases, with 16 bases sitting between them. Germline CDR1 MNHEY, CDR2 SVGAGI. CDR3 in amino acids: CASRPPGPRNQPQHF. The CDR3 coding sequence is TGTGCCAGCAGACCCCCGGGACCGAGAAATCAGCCCCAGCATTTT.

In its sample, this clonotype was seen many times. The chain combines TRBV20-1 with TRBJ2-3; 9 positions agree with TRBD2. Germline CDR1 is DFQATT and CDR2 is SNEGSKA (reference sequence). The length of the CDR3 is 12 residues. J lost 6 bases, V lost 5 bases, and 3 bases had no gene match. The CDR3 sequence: CSALLAGDTQYF. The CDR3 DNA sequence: TGCAGTGCTCTTCTAGCGGGGGATACGCAGTATTTT.

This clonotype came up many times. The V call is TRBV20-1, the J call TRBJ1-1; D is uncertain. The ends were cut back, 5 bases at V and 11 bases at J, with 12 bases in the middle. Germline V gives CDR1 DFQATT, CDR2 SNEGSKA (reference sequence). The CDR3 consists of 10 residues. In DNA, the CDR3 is TGCAGTGCTGTGGGATTCGGGGCTTTCTTT. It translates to CSAVGFGAFF.